This T cell receptor (beta chain) was captured by sequencing in a study of blood T cell repertoires in COVID-19. The CDR3 is 14 amino acids. CDR1 is GTSNPN, CDR2 SVGIG, per germline (reference sequence). Trimming removed 0 bases at V and 4 bases at J, with 9 bases between. In the source study's methods: Estimation of nucleated cell counts was performed using reference gene primer amplification. TCRdb's copy holds only in-frame clones and misses some; the assay was immunoSEQ multiplex PCR. V and J calls and clone size are copied from that table; D and trimming were computed from the DNA. The table has a few hundred thousand clones, around 89% seen once. This clone was counted between two and nine times. Participants' own reports of clinical history determined their cohort assignment.

Sequencing was carried out using PBMCs or T cells enriched from blood (not recorded which). The chain employs TRBV30 and TRBJ2-2, with D possibly TRBD2 on 5 matching bases. This sequence was found in a young man who had recovered from COVID-19. Written as DNA, the CDR3 is TGTGCCTGGAGTGTAAAGGCGGGCACCGGGGAGCTGTTTTTT. Its protein is CAWSVKAGTGELFF.